This T cell receptor (beta chain) is from a study of vaccination and CD4 T cells after COVID-19. Study-wide context: Spike peptides, overlapping and drawn from SARS-CoV-2, HCoV-NL63, HCoV-OC43 and HCoV-229E, were used to stimulate cells.

Time point denoted: late sampling 161 to 241 days after vaccination in three convalescent patients. Noted treatment: approximately 9-day PBMC culture with coronavirus spike peptide pools or control peptides (ViraFEST assay). Once peptide pools had expanded antigen-specific T cells, ViraFEST sequenced TCRs. PCR tests turned positive between March and December 2020, before US Alpha, Beta and Delta variants. Cultured CD4+ T cell DNA underwent sequencing with the Oncomine TCR Beta short-read assay. TCRdb called the PCR reads again in MiXCR, with one record for every CDR3 protein. The top ten hold about 4% of the sample, which has around 25,000 distinct CDR3 sequences, roughly 40% seen once. As concerns this clonotype: Its antigen is as yet unknown.

Study-wide findings and caveats: Post-vaccination, and not before, a median about 90% of reactive clones appeared in convalescent patients.

CDR3 length: 14 residues. V lost 5 bases to trimming and J lost 9 bases; unmatched junction nucleotides: 9. The V gene's germline CDR1 is GTSNPN and CDR2 SVGIG (reference sequence). The chain recombines TRBV30 with TRBJ1-6; 8 nucleotides agree with TRBD1. The sample in question was CD4+ T cells from blood, cultured in vitro, obtained about 7 months after SARS-CoV-2 vaccination. This clonotype originated in a human donor who had recovered from COVID-19. The CDR3 sequence: CAWQMDREISPLHF. The CDR3 region has the DNA TGTGCCTGGCAGATGGACAGGGAGATTTCACCCCTCCACTTT.